Reported below is one T cell receptor beta chain. This clonotype was seen repeatedly, ten times or more. The target of this receptor is not known. It has no much larger one-base neighbor in the sample; base qualities were not kept. The method was 5' RACE. Sequencer: Illumina HiSeq 2500. A second 7 to 11 cycle PCR used a sample-barcoded 5' primer and a J-beta primer mix. Each TCR beta cDNA molecule received a unique molecular identifier from a template-switch 5' adaptor carrying 12 random nucleotides. At least 3 million CDR3-containing paired-end reads were obtained from each sample. All of the RNA was converted into first-strand cDNA using the Mint cDNA synthesis kit, with a TRBC-specific oligonucleotide serving as the primer. Following uracil-DNA glycosylase treatment, a first 18-cycle PCR with universal primers M1SS and BC2_uni_R was performed on all cDNA. As for how the authors treated the data: For normalization, 1 million high-quality reads, each with a distinct molecular identifier, were randomly selected from each sample. Instead of being binned into consensus sequences, reads with shared molecular identifiers were discarded. MiTCR, set to a Q25 quality threshold and the strictest error-elimination algorithm, was used for CDR3 identification, clonotype clustering and error correction. Lower-bound total TCR beta diversity was estimated with a nonparametric unseen species model using Euler transformation. The public reads were reprocessed in TCRdb via fastp at Q25 and MiXCR, keeping in-frame beta chains. Rows are combined by CDR3 protein, so each entry shows the most common genes and DNA. What appears here as the V and J calls and clone size reflects TCRdb's work, not the paper's. The sample yields about 1,500,000 distinct CDR3 sequences; approximately 28% were counted once. Roughly 8.2% of the sample belongs to the ten largest clones.

These data are taken from a study of blood T cells in healthy people across ages (dated by TCRdb to between 2014 and 2017). Background for the entire study: In model experiments, roughly one uniquely barcoded TCR beta cDNA molecule per two T cells was captured by template switching. The study analyzed two additional independent replicas of 1 million unique cDNA reads from the same blood draw for two donors, one aged 18 to 29 and one aged 80 or older. Donors were grouped into four age groups: young (average 16 years), middle-aged (over 35), aged (62) and long-lived (just over 80). Age-related changes in TCR beta repertoire diversity were measured in the study by deep sequencing normalized with unique cDNA molecular identifiers. Donors of different ages were randomly distributed across sequencing lanes to avoid experimental bias.

V loses 4 bases, J loses 7 bases, and the germline ends lie 16 bases apart. Taken from cysteine to phenylalanine, the CDR3 has 14 residues. Only the CDR3 portion is preserved as DNA: 42 bases, with reading frame beginning at the first base. Results and caveats for the whole study, not just this receptor: The percentage of naive T cells measured by flow cytometry correlated strongly with observed TCR beta diversity. Observed TCR beta diversity per million T cells fell roughly linearly with age, and a significant reduction was already apparent by age around 44. Estimates of total diversity based on one million sequenced T cells were considered lower bounds and underestimates. Because donor CMV infection status was unknown, age-related changes in expanded clonotypes were potentially confounded. The long-lived group showed more naive CD4+ T cells, fewer expanded clones and increased TCR diversity than the aged group, suggesting age selection. Conclusive comparison of naive and antigen-experienced compartments was prevented by the profiling of bulk unsorted PBMCs.

The donors were roughly 40 Caucasian individuals from Russia, aged roughly 6 to 100 years, who were systemically healthy. Approximately 10 milliliters of peripheral blood were collected from each donor into EDTA-treated Vacutainer tubes. Ficoll-Paque density-gradient centrifugation was used to isolate PBMCs, with at least 6.5 million obtained per sample. Total RNA, at least 6 micrograms per sample, was extracted from PBMCs with Trizol reagent. Naive CD45RAhigh/CD27high T cell percentages were measured by flow cytometry on a PBMC aliquot from every donor. This receptor chain uses TRBV12-3 or TRBV12-4 and TRBJ1-2; TRBD1 is perhaps the D gene, given 5 matching bases. The receptor comes from a young woman in good health. The sample consisted of blood. The DNA is TGTGCCAGCAGTTCCCCCCCAGGGAGGATTGGCTACACCTTC. This gives the protein CASSSPPGRIGYTF.